This T cell receptor beta chain stems from a study of OX40 agonist ivuxolimab in advanced cancers. Background on the study: Patients were infused with ivuxolimab every 2 weeks at 0.01 to 10 mg/kg. At 82.7% male, the cohort had a mean age of 60 years, ranging from about 20 to 90.

Study outcomes and limitations: Clonal expansion was among the lowest in partial responders at 0.1-3.0 mg/kg, especially CD8+. The average count of expanded clones was higher among CD8+ T cells than among CD4+.

This clone was detected once. What it binds is not known. Germline V gene sequence: CDR1 MNHNY, CDR2 SVGAGI (reference sequence). V was clipped by 6 bases and J by 4 bases; unmatched bases: 5. The CDR3 contains 15 residues. Sequencing used immunoSEQ multiplex PCR; TCRdb keeps in-frame clones, though not all of them. Among about 64,000 clones listed, more than 80% were seen once. The chain recombines TRBV6-6 with TRBJ2-1; 11 bases align to TRBD2. The sequencing here drew on CD4+ or CD8+ T cells sorted from blood, taken in a trial of the OX40 agonist ivuxolimab. The receptor comes from an adult with an advanced solid tumor such as melanoma, head and neck, liver or kidney cancer. The CDR3 is CASRSTSGAYNEQFF. In DNA form, the CDR3 reads TGTGCCAGCAGATCGACTAGCGGGGCTTACAATGAGCAGTTCTTC.